Listed below are T cell receptor beta chains from one sample, sequenced in a study of T-cell memory formation after mild COVID-19. MiXCR, run by TCRdb on the 5' RACE reads, gives a single entry per CDR3 protein. The sample includes under 250,000 distinct CDR3 sequences, over 15% of them seen just once. The sample consisted of PBMCs or a T cell subset sorted from them (not recorded which). All receptors derive from an adult woman who had mild COVID-19 (a few samples of this study predate the infection). Cell type and time point are not known. Both conserved end residues are part of each CDR3. The D gene is left open where the match is weak. The listing skips clone size in some rows; elsewhere it reads once, few, many or a size class.

TRBV12-3/TRBV12-4	TRBJ2-5	TRBD2	few	CASSLRERVETQYF	TGTGCCAGCAGTTTGCGGGAGAGGGTGGAGACCCAGTACTTC
TRBV7-9	TRBJ1-6	TRBD1	few	CASSSGQGRPRNSPLHF	TGTGCCAGCAGCTCCGGACAGGGTCGGCCGCGTAATTCACCCCTCCACTTT
TRBV11-1	TRBJ2-1	TRBD2	few	CASQGLAEYNEQFF	TGTGCCAGCCAGGGACTAGCAGAGTACAATGAGCAGTTCTTC
TRBV5-6	TRBJ2-7	NA	NA	CASSSGPGPSYEQYF	TGTGCCAGCAGCTCGGGACCGGGACCTTCCTACGAGCAGTACTTC
TRBV6-1	TRBJ2-3	NA	NA	CASTVSRVSDTQYF	TGTGCCAGCACAGTGTCCCGGGTCTCAGATACGCAGTATTTT
TRBV11-2	TRBJ1-4	TRBD1	NA	CASSLATGFGVKLFF	TGTGCCAGCAGCTTAGCGACAGGGTTTGGGGTAAAACTGTTTTTT
TRBV11-2	TRBJ1-4	TRBD1	NA	CASSLEPGGREKLFF	TGTGCCAGCAGCTTAGAGCCAGGGGGGCGGGAAAAACTGTTTTTT
TRBV2	TRBJ1-1	NA	NA	CASSTGSRVTEAFF	TGTGCCAGCAGCACAGGGTCTCGGGTCACTGAAGCTTTCTTT
TRBV29-1	TRBJ2-3	NA	NA	CSARRGNTDTQYF	TGCAGCGCCAGACGAGGGAACACAGATACGCAGTATTTT
TRBV7-9	TRBJ1-5	NA	few	CASSFDGNQPQHF	TGTGCCAGCAGCTTCGACGGAAATCAGCCCCAGCATTTT
TRBV18	TRBJ2-5	NA	few	CASSPTAVETQYF	TGTGCCAGCTCACCAACAGCCGTGGAGACCCAGTACTTC
TRBV11-3	TRBJ1-2	TRBD1	NA	CASSPGTGASYGYTF	TGTGCCAGCAGCCCAGGTACAGGGGCCAGCTATGGCTACACCTTC
TRBV24-1	TRBJ2-1	TRBD2	NA	CATSDASGRPYNEQFF	TGTGCCACCAGTGATGCTAGCGGGAGGCCCTACAATGAGCAGTTCTTC
TRBV12-3/TRBV12-4	TRBJ2-7	NA	few	CASSLAGANSYEQYF	TGTGCCAGCAGTTTAGCGGGAGCAAACTCCTACGAGCAGTACTTC
TRBV12-5	TRBJ2-1	TRBD2	NA	CASGLVFRASGRNRNEQFF	TGTGCTAGTGGTTTGGTTTTTAGGGCTAGCGGGAGGAACAGGAATGAGCAGTTCTTC
TRBV18	TRBJ2-7	NA	few	CASSPSGLPYEQYF	TGTGCCAGCTCACCAAGCGGTTTACCCTACGAGCAGTACTTC
TRBV2	TRBJ1-1	NA	NA	CASKRGERSEAFF	TGTGCCAGCAAGCGGGGGGAGAGGTCTGAAGCTTTCTTT
TRBV6-2/TRBV6-3	TRBJ2-2	TRBD1	NA	CASSLGQGRSSTGELFF	TGTGCCAGCAGCCTCGGACAGGGAAGGTCGAGCACCGGGGAGCTGTTTTTT
TRBV5-1	TRBJ2-5	NA	NA	CASSLAPQETQYF	TGCGCCAGCAGCTTGGCCCCACAGGAGACCCAGTACTTC
TRBV4-1	TRBJ2-5	TRBD2	NA	CASSPGLAGVPSGRETQYF	TGCGCCAGCAGCCCCGGGCTAGCGGGGGTCCCATCCGGAAGAGAGACCCAGTACTTC
TRBV14	TRBJ1-2	NA	NA	CASSTWFYGYTF	TGTGCCAGTTCGACATGGTTCTATGGCTACACCTTC
TRBV20-1	TRBJ2-1	TRBD1	NA	CSGQGSTYNEQFF	TGCAGTGGACAGGGGTCCACCTACAATGAGCAGTTCTTC
TRBV20-1	TRBJ1-1	NA	many	CSARAPLNTEAFF	TGCAGTGCTAGAGCCCCCTTGAACACTGAAGCTTTCTTT
TRBV7-3	TRBJ2-3	TRBD2	NA	CASSLETSGRPDTQYF	TGTGCCAGCAGCTTAGAAACTAGCGGGAGACCAGATACGCAGTATTTT
TRBV6-2/TRBV6-3	TRBJ2-7	NA	many	CASLDTGSDEQYF	TGTGCCAGCCTAGACACAGGGTCAGACGAGCAGTACTTC
TRBV3-1	TRBJ2-3	NA	NA	CASSLRGPDTQYF	TGTGCCAGCAGCCTGAGAGGGCCGGATACGCAGTATTTT
TRBV25-1	TRBJ2-1	TRBD2	few	CASSEYHPGTSERNEQFF	TGTGCCAGCAGTGAATATCACCCCGGGACTAGCGAACGTAATGAGCAGTTCTTC
TRBV2	TRBJ1-6	NA	NA	CASKDRSSYNSPLHF	TGTGCCAGCAAAGACAGGAGCTCCTATAATTCACCCCTCCACTTT